The 30 T cell receptor beta chains reported below all come from one sample, sequenced in a study of control samples from healthy donors and cancer patients. Generated by immunoSEQ multiplex PCR, the TCRdb table keeps only in-frame clones and is missing some. The sample has 45,000 to 55,000 clones, roughly 94% seen once; the top ten hold about 2.4%. The sample taken for sequencing was blood. These receptors were obtained from a young man in good health.

The rearrangement joins TRBV18 to TRBJ2-7; D gene unclear. CDR1 and CDR2 from the germline V gene are KGHSH and LQKENI. The germline V and J ends were trimmed by 6 bases and 6 bases, with 18 bases remaining between them. The CDR3 runs to 14 residues. The CDR3 spells CASSSLDIGSEQYF. CDR3 in DNA: TGTGCCAGCTCCTCCCTAGACATAGGGTCCGAGCAGTACTTC.

This chain connects TRBV5-6 to TRBJ1-5, with 7 bases aligning to TRBD1. The ends lost 4 bases at V and 0 bases at J; junction bases unmatched: 4. The CDR3 runs to 15 residues. CDR1 is SGHDT and CDR2 is YYEEEE in the germline V gene. Here the CDR3 reads CASSPGQNSNQPQHF. In nucleotides, the CDR3 is TGTGCCAGCAGCCCGGGACAGAATAGCAATCAGCCCCAGCATTTT.

The chain joins TRBV27 to TRBJ2-3; 7 bases are a match to TRBD1. From germline, CDR1 is MNHEY and CDR2 SMNVEV (reference sequence). This CDR3 spans 13 amino acids. After removal of 4 bases from V and 3 bases from J, the junction contained 1 base not matched to a gene. The chain's CDR3 is CASSSQGTDTQYF. CDR3 DNA: TGTGCCAGCAGTTCACAGGGGACAGATACGCAGTATTTT.

The chain carries TRBV18 and TRBJ2-1, with D possibly TRBD1 on 5 matching bases. In germline, CDR1 is KGHSH, CDR2 LQKENI. The CDR3 has 15 residues. The germline V and J ends were trimmed by 3 bases and 0 bases, with 9 bases remaining between them. CDR3 nucleotide sequence: TGTGCCAGCTCACCCCTGACAGACTCCTACAATGAGCAGTTCTTC. Its translation is CASSPLTDSYNEQFF.

V usage is TRBV5-1 and J usage is TRBJ2-7, with 9 nucleotides matching TRBD2. CDR1 is SGHRS and CDR2 is YFSETQ in the germline V gene. J gave up 3 bases and V 0 bases, and 10 bases lay outside the gene matches. The CDR3 sequence is 17 residues long. The CDR3 region has the DNA TGCGCCAGCAGCTTGGATAGCGCGGGAGGGCTCTACTACGAGCAGTACTTC. This gives the protein CASSLDSAGGLYYEQYF. The full variable domain, in which reference TRBV5-1 and TRBJ2-7 provide the parts outside the CDR3, is KAGVTQTPRYLIKTRGQQVTLSCSPISGHRSVSWYQQTPGQGLQFLFEYFSETQRNKGNFPGRFSGRQFSNSRSEMNVSTLELGDSALYLCASSLDSAGGLYYEQYFGPGTRLTVT.

The V and J genes are TRBV20-1 and TRBJ1-5; no clear D. Germline V gives CDR1 DFQATT, CDR2 SNEGSKA (reference sequence). The CDR3 is 14 amino acids. V dropped 3 bases and J dropped 0 bases, with 9 bases sitting between them. CDR3 sequence reads: CSASIDYSNQPQHF. For the CDR3, the DNA is TGCAGTGCTAGTATCGATTATAGCAATCAGCCCCAGCATTTT.

V is TRBV4-1 and J is TRBJ2-5; the D gene is possibly TRBD2 (6 bases). The CDR3 sequence is 13 residues long. With 1 base removed from V and 4 bases from J, the gap between germline ends came to 7 bases. Germline CDR1 and CDR2: MGHRA and YSYEKL. For the CDR3, the DNA is TGCGCCAGCAGCCAAGCGGGAGTAGAGACCCAGTACTTC. Its translation is CASSQAGVETQYF.

In its sample, this clone is medium-sized (0.01 to 0.1%). The chain recombines TRBV29-1 with TRBJ1-5; D may be TRBD1 (6 bases). Trimming removed 4 bases at V and 3 bases at J, with 10 bases between. The CDR3 is made up of 13 amino acids. Looked up from germline, CDR1 is SQVTM and CDR2 is ANQGSEA. The CDR3 reads CSVARGNNQPQHF. In DNA form, the CDR3 reads TGCAGCGTTGCCAGGGGTAACAATCAGCCCCAGCATTTT.

The CDR3 DNA follows: TGTGCCAGCAGTGGGACAGGTAATCAGCCCCAGCATTTT. Protein: CASSGTGNQPQHF. The J gene is TRBJ1-5, the V gene TRBV7-2; 8 bases fit TRBD1. This CDR3 has 13 amino acids. Germline CDR1 and CDR2: SGHTA and FQGNSA. V was pared by 6 bases and J by 4 bases, with 2 bases of the junction left unmatched.

This chain joins TRBV2 and TRBJ1-4; the match to TRBD1 covers 7 bases. Germline CDR1 reads SNHLY; CDR2 reads FYNNEI. V was clipped by 6 bases and J by 4 bases; unmatched bases: 26. The CDR3 consists of 21 residues. The CDR3 DNA is TGTGCCAGCAGCCCCCGGCCCTACAGGGGCCCGCCTTCGAGTGGTAATGAAAAACTGTTTTTT. Residues: CASSPRPYRGPPSSGNEKLFF.

The chain joins TRBV5-4 to TRBJ2-1, with 9 bases identical to TRBD2. This CDR3 comprises 17 residues. Trimming cost V 2 bases and J 6 bases; bases outside gene matches: 12. Per the germline V gene, CDR1 is SGHNT and CDR2 is YYREEE (reference sequence). The CDR3 nucleotides read TGTGCCAGCAGCTTTCGTGCGGGACTAGCTTCTCTCAATGAGCAGTTCTTC. This encodes CASSFRAGLASLNEQFF.

The DNA for the CDR3 is TGTGCCAGCAGCTTCCAGCGCGGGGTGAGGAATGAGCAGTTCTTC. It translates to CASSFQRGVRNEQFF. This sequence joins TRBV11-2 and TRBJ2-1; D is possibly TRBD2 (6 bases). CDR3 length: 15 residues. Trimming shortened V by 3 bases and J by 7 bases, and 16 bases separated the two germline ends. Germline CDR1 is SGHAT and CDR2 is FQNNGV. Drawing the rest from reference TRBV11-2 and TRBJ2-1, the complete variable domain is EAGVAQSPRYKIIEKRQSVAFWCNPISGHATLYWYQQILGQGPKLLIQFQNNGVVDDSQLPKDRFSAERLKGVDSTLKIQPAKLEDSAVYLCASSFQRGVRNEQFFGPGTRLTVL.

This rearrangement joins TRBV9 to TRBJ2-7, with a possible D match to TRBD2 (7 bases). The CDR3 has 13 residues. Trimming removed 7 bases from V and 5 bases from J, with 16 bases in between. CDR1 and CDR2 (germline): SGDLS, YYNGEE. CDR3 DNA sequence: TGTGCCAGCGGCGGGGGCCAGAGGAACGAGCAGTACTTC. Its translation: CASGGGQRNEQYF.

The chain couples TRBV4-1 to TRBJ2-2, with 8 positions matching TRBD1. Trimming at V came to 2 bases and at J to 4 bases, leaving 3 bases not matched to a gene. From germline, CDR1 is MGHRA and CDR2 YSYEKL. The CDR3 has 15 amino acids. The CDR3 region has the DNA TGCGCCAGCAGCCAATCCAGGGGGCCCACCGGGGAGCTGTTTTTT. Protein: CASSQSRGPTGELFF.

This clone has just one count. The CDR3 DNA sequence: TGTGCCAGCACCCCGGGATTCTATGGCTACACCTTC. Translated: CASTPGFYGYTF. The chain employs TRBV6-5 and TRBJ1-2, with D unclear. CDR1 is MNHEY and CDR2 is SVGAGI in the germline V gene. Trimming removed 7 bases from V and 4 bases from J, with 10 bases in between. The CDR3 contains 12 residues.

This clone was seen just once. The chain uses TRBV5-4 and TRBJ2-7; 8 bases match TRBD2. The V and J ends lost 4 bases and 0 bases, in that order; junction bases with no gene match: 6. Germline V gene lookup returns CDR1 SGHNT and CDR2 YYREEE (reference sequence). The CDR3 totals 15 residues. The chain's CDR3 is CASSQGLDPSYEQYF. The CDR3 coding sequence is TGTGCCAGCAGCCAGGGACTAGACCCCTCCTACGAGCAGTACTTC. The full variable domain, its missing parts supplied by reference TRBV5-4 and TRBJ2-7, is ETGVTQSPTHLIKTRGQQVTLRCSSQSGHNTVSWYQQALGQGPQFIFQYYREEENGRGNFPPRFSGLQFPNYSSELNVNALELDDSALYLCASSQGLDPSYEQYFGPGTRLTVT.

This clone was observed a few times. This chain uses TRBV11-1 with TRBJ2-2; TRBD1 aligns across 7 bases. The CDR3 sequence is 16 residues long. V lost 1 base, J lost 0 bases, and 2 bases stayed unmatched. Looked up from germline, CDR1 is SGHAT and CDR2 is FQDESV (reference sequence). DNA for the CDR3: TGTGCCAGCAGCTTAGGGCAGGGGGCGAACACCGGGGAGCTGTTTTTT. Amino acid sequence: CASSLGQGANTGELFF.

V is TRBV12-3 or TRBV12-4 and J is TRBJ1-2; D ambiguous. Trimming pared 3 bases from V and 6 bases from J, leaving 8 bases between. This CDR3 is 12 amino acids long. The CDR3 sequence is CASSLGRHGYTF. The CDR3, as DNA: TGTGCCAGCAGTTTGGGCAGGCATGGCTACACCTTC.

CDR3: CASRSDRSNQPQHF. The CDR3 region has the DNA TGTGCCAGCAGATCGGACAGAAGCAATCAGCCCCAGCATTTT. The chain recombines TRBV28 with TRBJ1-5, with a possible D match to TRBD1 (6 bases). The CDR3 is made up of 14 amino acids. The V gene's germline CDR1 is MDHEN and CDR2 SYDVKM. V shed 6 bases and J shed 1 base, with 10 bases lying between them. The whole variable domain, remainder taken from reference TRBV28 and TRBJ1-5, is DVKVTQSSRYLVKRTGEKVFLECVQDMDHENMFWYRQDPGLGLRLIYFSYDVKMKEKGDIPEGYSVSREKKERFSLILESASTNQTSMYLCASRSDRSNQPQHFGDGTRLSIL.

The chain recombines TRBV19 with TRBJ2-5; 10 bases match TRBD1. Germline V lookup: CDR1 LNHDA, CDR2 SQIVND (reference sequence). With V trimmed by 5 bases and J by 3 bases, 3 bases remained unmatched. The CDR3 is 14 residues long. The CDR3 region has the DNA TGTGCCAGTAGTCTCGGGACAGGGGAAGAGACCCAGTACTTC. This sequence encodes CASSLGTGEETQYF.

This sequence joins TRBV6-1 and TRBJ2-1, with 10 bases that match TRBD2. J was trimmed by 4 bases and V by 3 bases; bases with no gene match: 3. The length of the CDR3 is 15 residues. CDR1 MNHNS and CDR2 SASEGT come from the germline V gene. The CDR3 DNA follows: TGTGCCAGCAGTGAGGGAGCGGGAGGGTACAATGAGCAGTTCTTC. This codes for CASSEGAGGYNEQFF.

This rearrangement joins TRBV3-1 (or the pseudogene TRBV3-2) to TRBJ1-3; no clear D. The V end was cut by 1 base, the J end by 2 bases, with 6 bases between. Germline V gene lookup returns CDR1 LGHDT and CDR2 YNNKEL (reference sequence). The CDR3 consists of 14 residues. The CDR3 DNA reads TGTGCCAGCAGCCAAGGCTTTGCTGGAAACACCATATATTTT. Translated, it gives CASSQGFAGNTIYF.

This clone was seen a single time. This chain connects TRBV9 to TRBJ2-2, with 8 bases identical to TRBD2. The V and J ends lost 0 bases and 5 bases, in that order; junction bases with no gene match: 6. Germline values: CDR1 SGDLS, CDR2 YYNGEE. This CDR3 is 16 amino acids long. CDR3 nucleotides: TGTGCCAGCAGCGTAGGAGCGGGAGATGGAACCGGGGAGCTGTTTTTT. It is translated as CASSVGAGDGTGELFF.

The chain uses TRBV7-2 and TRBJ2-5; tentatively, D is TRBD1 or TRBD2 (5 bases each). Deletions cut 1 base from V and 5 bases from J, with 11 bases between. CDR3 length: 14 residues. Germline CDR1 is SGHTA and CDR2 is FQGNSA. The CDR3 loop reads CASSLDGGEETQYF. The CDR3 DNA reads TGTGCCAGCAGCTTAGATGGGGGAGAGGAGACCCAGTACTTC. Full variable domain (rest looked up from reference TRBV7-2 and TRBJ2-5): GAGVSQSPSNKVTEKGKDVELRCDPISGHTALYWYRQSLGQGLEFLIYFQGNSAPDKSGLPSDRFSAERTGGSVSTLTIQRTQQEDSAVYLCASSLDGGEETQYFGPGTRLLVL.

In DNA, the CDR3 is TGTGCCAGTCACCCGGACACTTCGAACACTGAAGCTTTCTTT. Its translation is CASHPDTSNTEAFF. V is TRBV27 and J is TRBJ1-1; possibly TRBD1 for D (5 bases). The ends were cut back, 9 bases at V and 1 base at J, with 15 bases in the middle. The length of the CDR3 is 14 residues. The germline V gene has CDR1 MNHEY and CDR2 SMNVEV (reference sequence).

This sequence joins TRBV5-1 and TRBJ2-7; no definite D call. V shed 0 bases and J shed 3 bases, with 13 bases lying between them. The germline V gene encodes CDR1 SGHRS and CDR2 YFSETQ. The CDR3 totals 15 residues. The CDR3 here is CASSLVVSSGYEQYF. CDR3 sequence (DNA): TGCGCCAGCAGCTTGGTCGTGTCTTCAGGCTACGAGCAGTACTTC.

This clone showed up just a few times. The chain joins TRBV7-9 to TRBJ2-7, with 12 bases identical to TRBD1. The trim removed 5 bases at V and 1 base at J, leaving 12 bases unmatched. CDR3 length: 18 amino acids. The germline V gene encodes CDR1 SEHNR and CDR2 FQNEAQ (reference sequence). Here the CDR3 DNA reads TGTGCCAGCAGCCCTGCCGGGACAGGGGGCGGAATTTCCTACGAGCAGTACTTC. This gives the protein CASSPAGTGGGISYEQYF.

About this clone: Different DNA sequences within this sample yield the same CDR3. The rearrangement joins TRBV2 to TRBJ2-5; 7 bases fit TRBD2. The CDR3 loop spans 19 amino acids. Germline CDR1 is SNHLY and CDR2 is FYNNEI. The V segment lost 3 bases and the J segment 5 bases; nucleotides outside the gene matches: 21. The CDR3 nucleotides are TGTGCCAGCAGTGAGACGTCGGGTCGGGTAGCGGGTAATCAGGAGACCCAGTACTTC. Amino acid sequence: CASSETSGRVAGNQETQYF.

The chain carries TRBV11-3 and TRBJ2-1, with TRBD2 identical over 11 bases. CDR1 is SGHNT and CDR2 is YENEEA in the germline V gene. Germline trimming cut 1 base from V and 0 bases from J; bases unmatched to any gene: 2. This CDR3 is built from 17 residues. CDR3 amino acids: CASSLALAGGSYNEQFF. The CDR3 coding sequence is TGTGCCAGCAGCTTAGCCCTAGCGGGAGGCTCCTACAATGAGCAGTTCTTC.

The chain links TRBV19 to TRBJ2-7; no reliable D call. This CDR3 has 14 amino acids. Germline loops: CDR1 LNHDA, CDR2 SQIVND (reference sequence). V lost 8 bases, J lost 5 bases, and 19 bases lay in between. The CDR3 DNA reads as TGTGCCAGTTCAAGGACGGGCGCGTTCAACGAGCAGTACTTC. This sequence encodes CASSRTGAFNEQYF. The full variable domain, with the rest looked up from reference TRBV19 and TRBJ2-7, is DGGITQSPKYLFRKEGQNVTLSCEQNLNHDAMYWYRQDPGQGLRLIYYSQIVNDFQKGDIAEGYSVSREKKESFPLTVTSAQKNPTAFYLCASSRTGAFNEQYFGPGTRLTVT.